Below are 8 T cell receptor beta chains sequenced from a single sample in a study of PD-1 blockade in classical Hodgkin lymphoma. Repertoires were generated with immunoSEQ multiplex PCR, while TCRdb's copy carries only in-frame clones and drops some. Of just under 30,000 clones detected, 70% to 80% appear once; the ten largest clones hold 4%. Each of the patients experienced relapse following autologous stem cell transplantation, and their brentuximab vedotin exposure differed. Source: peripheral blood mononuclear cells (PBMCs), taken before the second cycle of nivolumab. The receptors originated from a human donor with classical Hodgkin lymphoma.

The chain links TRBV6-5 to TRBJ2-7; D unclear. V was clipped by 0 bases and J by 3 bases, with 6 bases between them. Germline-derived CDR1 and CDR2 are MNHEY and SVGAGI. The CDR3 length is 13 residues. The CDR3 sequence: CASSYSLGYEQYF. CDR3 in DNA: TGTGCCAGCAGTTACTCGTTAGGCTACGAGCAGTACTTC.

The V gene is TRBV28, the J gene TRBJ2-7, with 7 bases lining up with TRBD2. This CDR3 contains 15 residues. Trimming at V came to 2 bases and at J to 2 bases, leaving 6 bases not matched to a gene. Germline loops: CDR1 MDHEN, CDR2 SYDVKM. Here the CDR3 reads CASSLGSGIAYEQYF. The CDR3 DNA follows: TGTGCCAGCAGTTTAGGGAGCGGGATTGCCTACGAGCAGTACTTC.

The chain is built from TRBV6-5 and TRBJ2-7; TRBD1 is a possible D gene (6 bases). The V end was cut by 4 bases, the J end by 6 bases, with 16 bases between. The CDR3 sequence is 14 residues long. Germline V gene sequence: CDR1 MNHEY, CDR2 SVGAGI. The CDR3 DNA sequence: TGTGCCAGCAGTTCCACAGGGACGACGGGCGAGCAGTACTTC. This translates into CASSSTGTTGEQYF.

In this sample, this clone turned up once. The rearrangement joins TRBV28 to TRBJ1-6, with no clear D. Germline V gives CDR1 MDHEN, CDR2 SYDVKM. Trimming shortened V by 4 bases and J by 7 bases, and 17 bases separated the two germline ends. The CDR3 runs 16 residues. This chain's CDR3 is CASSSPASTGNSPLHF. The DNA of the CDR3 is TGTGCCAGCAGTTCACCCGCGTCGACGGGGAATTCACCCCTCCACTTT.

V usage is TRBV10-2 and J usage is TRBJ2-1, with TRBD2 identical over 13 bases. V shed 2 bases and J 7 bases; nucleotides not matched to a gene: 8. This CDR3 has 17 residues. Germline assignment: CDR1 WSHSY and CDR2 SAAADI. This chain's CDR3 is CASSETSGRGLGNEQFF. The CDR3 DNA reads TGCGCCAGCAGTGAGACTAGCGGGAGGGGCCTGGGAAATGAGCAGTTCTTC.

The chain recombines TRBV19 with TRBJ2-4; D might be TRBD1 (6 bases). The CDR3 runs to 16 residues. Germline values: CDR1 LNHDA, CDR2 SQIVND (reference sequence). Trimming cost V 1 base and J 1 base, with 11 bases left between them. The CDR3 sequence is CASSIVGHRAKNIQYF. The CDR3 bases are TGTGCCAGTAGTATAGTGGGACACAGGGCCAAAAACATTCAGTACTTC.

This clone came up once. The chain is built from TRBV6-1 and TRBJ2-7; no clear D gene. Germline CDR1 is MNHNS and CDR2 is SASEGT. The CDR3 extends over 12 amino acids. V was clipped by 1 base and J by 5 bases, with 6 bases between them. CDR3 sequence reads: CASSEGVNEQYF. The CDR3 coding sequence is TGTGCCAGCAGTGAAGGGGTAAACGAGCAGTACTTC.

This clone has a single count. The V and J genes are TRBV7-2 and TRBJ1-2; weak D call: TRBD1 (5 bases). The germline gives CDR1 SGHTA, CDR2 FQGNSA. V lost 2 bases to trimming and J lost 0 bases, with 10 bases between them. The CDR3 has 15 amino acids. The CDR3 DNA reads TGTGCCAGCAGCTTATTCTGGGGGTCTAACTATGGCTACACCTTC. Its protein is CASSLFWGSNYGYTF.